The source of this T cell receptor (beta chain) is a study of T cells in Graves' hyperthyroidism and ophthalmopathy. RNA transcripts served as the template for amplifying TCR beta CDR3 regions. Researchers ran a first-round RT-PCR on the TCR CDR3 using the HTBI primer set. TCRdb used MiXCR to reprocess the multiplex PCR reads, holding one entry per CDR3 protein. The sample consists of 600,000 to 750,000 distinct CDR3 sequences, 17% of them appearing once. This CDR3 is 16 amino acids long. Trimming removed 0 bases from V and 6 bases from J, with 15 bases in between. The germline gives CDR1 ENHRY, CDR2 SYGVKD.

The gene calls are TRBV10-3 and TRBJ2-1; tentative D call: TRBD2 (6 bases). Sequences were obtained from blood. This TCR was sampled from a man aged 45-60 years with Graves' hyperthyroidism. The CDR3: CAISESGDGGSNEQFF. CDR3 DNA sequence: TGTGCCATCAGTGAGTCCGGGGACGGAGGGTCCAATGAGCAGTTCTTC.